The rows below give T cell receptor beta chains drawn from one sample of a study of control samples from healthy donors and cancer patients. Repertoires were generated with immunoSEQ multiplex PCR, while TCRdb's copy carries only in-frame clones and drops some. The sample has around 200,000 clones; over 80% are singletons. The sample taken for sequencing was blood. The receptor source for this set is a man aged 18 to 30 in good health. Each CDR3 is given with its conserved first and last residue. The D gene is left open where the match is weak. Only some rows state a clone size, as once, few, many or a class for expanded clones.

v_call	j_call	clone_size	d_call	cdr3_nt	cdr3_aa
TRBV4-1	TRBJ2-7	NA	TRBD1	TGCGCCAGCAGCCAAGACAGGGGGCGCGAGCAGTACTTC	CASSQDRGREQYF
TRBV2	TRBJ1-5	NA	TRBD1	TGTGCCAGCAAGGACAGGGAGAGCAATCAGCCCCAGCATTTT	CASKDRESNQPQHF
TRBV5-6	TRBJ2-1	NA	NA	TGTGCCAGCAGCTCCGAGGGTAACAGGAAATACAATGAGCAGTTCTTC	CASSSEGNRKYNEQFF
TRBV6-5	TRBJ1-1	NA	NA	TGTGCCAGCAGTCCACCGACACTGGGCACTGAAGCTTTCTTT	CASSPPTLGTEAFF
TRBV28	TRBJ1-2	NA	NA	TGTGCCAGCAACGAAGATGACAGGAACTACACCTTC	CASNEDDRNYTF
TRBV27	TRBJ2-7	NA	TRBD1	TGTGCCAGCAGCTGGCGGGGACAGGGGGCTTACGAGCAGTACTTC	CASSWRGQGAYEQYF
TRBV6-1	TRBJ2-5	NA	NA	TGTGCCAGCAGTGAATATTATAGCGAAGAGACCCAGTACTTC	CASSEYYSEETQYF
TRBV5-4	TRBJ1-1	NA	NA	TGTGCCAGCAGCTCCTCTAAGGGGGGCGCTGAAGCTTTCTTT	CASSSSKGGAEAFF
TRBV28	TRBJ1-2	NA	NA	TGTGCCAGCAGTTTAGGGGGCCGGTATGGCTACACCTTC	CASSLGGRYGYTF
TRBV19	TRBJ2-3	NA	TRBD1	TGTGCCAGTAGTATATCGGGACAGGGGGTAACAGATACGCAGTATTTT	CASSISGQGVTDTQYF
TRBV27	TRBJ2-3	NA	TRBD2	TGTGCCAGCAGTCCATGGACTAGCGGGGGGTCTGCAGATACGCAGTATTTT	CASSPWTSGGSADTQYF
TRBV20-1	TRBJ2-2	NA	NA	TGCAGTGCTAGTGGCCAGAACACCGGGGAGCTGTTTTTT	CSASGQNTGELFF
TRBV3-1/TRBV3-2	TRBJ1-3	NA	NA	TGTGCCAGCAGCCAAGACATAGGCAGTGGAAACACCATATATTTT	CASSQDIGSGNTIYF
TRBV19	TRBJ1-5	NA	TRBD1	TGTGCCAGTAGTCACCTTTTGAACAGGGGGCATCAGCCCCAGCATTTT	CASSHLLNRGHQPQHF
TRBV5-1	TRBJ1-1	NA	NA	TGCGCCAGCAGCTTTATCAGTAACACTGAAGCTTTCTTT	CASSFISNTEAFF
TRBV6-1	TRBJ2-1	NA	NA	TGTGCCAGCAGTGACCGCCACAGACTCTCATACAATGAGCAGTTCTTC	CASSDRHRLSYNEQFF
TRBV7-8	TRBJ2-2	NA	TRBD1	TGTGCCAGCAGCTTGCGACAGGGGCCTACAACCGGGGAGCTGTTTTTT	CASSLRQGPTTGELFF
TRBV3-1/TRBV3-2	TRBJ1-5	once	NA	TGTGCCAGCAGCCGGCCAAATCAGCCCCAGCATTTT	CASSRPNQPQHF
TRBV28	TRBJ1-1	NA	NA	TGTGCCAGCAGTTTCGCAGGGCGTAAAGCTTTCTTT	CASSFAGRKAFF
TRBV25-1	TRBJ1-5	NA	TRBD1	TGTGCCAGCAGTGAATATGAGGGGGCGGAAAATCAGCCCCAGCATTTT	CASSEYEGAENQPQHF
TRBV29-1	TRBJ2-3	few	TRBD1	TGCAGCGTACCGACAGGGGCAGATACGCAGTATTTT	CSVPTGADTQYF
TRBV5-1	TRBJ1-2	once	TRBD1	TGCGCCAGCAGCCCCGGACAGGGGGTTACCTATGGCTACACCTTC	CASSPGQGVTYGYTF
TRBV12-3/TRBV12-4	TRBJ2-5	NA	NA	TGTGCCAGCACCGCGGAGGGTGCCCAGTACTTC	CASTAEGAQYF
TRBV14	TRBJ2-2	NA	NA	TGTGCCAGCAGCTCCCGAAAAGGGGGGACTTTCGGGGAGCTGTTTTTT	CASSSRKGGTFGELFF
TRBV24-1	TRBJ2-6	NA	NA	TGTGCCACCCTGGGCTCTGGGGCCAACGTCCTGACTTTC	CATLGSGANVLTF
TRBV2	TRBJ2-4	NA	TRBD1	TGTGCCAGCAGTGCCGGGACAGGGGACATTCAGTACTTC	CASSAGTGDIQYF
TRBV5-1	TRBJ2-2	NA	NA	TGCGCCAGCAGCTTGGCCGGAGTTTTCACCGGGGAGCTGTTTTTT	CASSLAGVFTGELFF
TRBV6-5	TRBJ1-5	NA	TRBD1	TGTGCCAGCAGGCGGACAGGGGTTAATCAGCCCCAGCATTTT	CASRRTGVNQPQHF
TRBV14	TRBJ1-2	NA	NA	TGTGCCAGCAGCCCGAGGTTGGGGGAGGAGGGCTATGGCTACACCTTC	CASSPRLGEEGYGYTF
TRBV3-1/TRBV3-2	TRBJ1-2	NA	TRBD1	TGTGCCAGCAGCTCACAGGGGCGCTATGGCTACACCTTC	CASSSQGRYGYTF
TRBV5-8	TRBJ2-1	NA	NA	TGTGCCAGCAGCTTGGACATGAGCTCCTACAATGAGCAGTTCTTC	CASSLDMSSYNEQFF
TRBV27	TRBJ1-6	NA	NA	TGTGCCAGCAGGTTGGAGAGCTCCTATAATTCACCCCTCCACTTT	CASRLESSYNSPLHF
TRBV10-1	TRBJ1-1	NA	TRBD1	TGCGCCAGCAGTGAGGGCACAGGGGGCAGGGGCACTGAAGCTTTCTTT	CASSEGTGGRGTEAFF
TRBV3-1/TRBV3-2	TRBJ1-1	once	TRBD1	TGTGCCAGCAGCCCCGCGACAGGGTTGGCTGAAGCTTTCTTT	CASSPATGLAEAFF
TRBV18	TRBJ1-1	NA	TRBD1	TGTGCCAGCTCACCTTCGCGGGACAGCCTTATTGAAGCTTTCTTT	CASSPSRDSLIEAFF
TRBV5-1	TRBJ2-7	NA	NA	TGCGCCAGCAGCTTGACGCCTTTTAGGGGTAGTTACGAGCAGTACTTC	CASSLTPFRGSYEQYF
TRBV5-1	TRBJ2-4	NA	TRBD1	TGCGCCAGCAGCTGGGACAGGTCGTCTTGGGACTTC	CASSWDRSSWDF
TRBV5-1	TRBJ1-2	NA	NA	TGCGCCAGCAGCTTGATAGGGGGGGAGACCGTCGATGGCTACACCTTC	CASSLIGGETVDGYTF
TRBV6-2/TRBV6-3	TRBJ2-1	NA	TRBD1	TGTGCCAGCAGTTACTCGAAACAGGGGGCGCGAGGAACAAGCAATGAGCAGTTCTTC	CASSYSKQGARGTSNEQFF
TRBV29-1	TRBJ2-3	NA	NA	TGCAGCGTTGCGGGCAGCACAGATACGCAGTATTTT	CSVAGSTDTQYF
TRBV20-1	TRBJ2-2	NA	NA	TGCAGTGCTAGTTGGGACACCGGGGAGCTGTTTTTT	CSASWDTGELFF
TRBV5-1	TRBJ1-2	NA	NA	TGCGCCAGCAGCTTGACGTGGGACGTCACTGATGGCTACACCTTC	CASSLTWDVTDGYTF
TRBV24-1	TRBJ2-3	once	NA	TGTGCCACCAGGGGGACGGGTACGCAGTATTTT	CATRGTGTQYF
TRBV19	TRBJ2-2	NA	NA	TGTGCCAGTAGTATACAGGGACCCGGGGAGCTGTTTTTT	CASSIQGPGELFF
TRBV29-1	TRBJ1-2	NA	TRBD1	TGCAGCGTTGGGACAGGGGGTTATGGCTACACCTTC	CSVGTGGYGYTF
TRBV6-5	TRBJ1-5	NA	TRBD1	TGTGCAAACGGACAGGACCTGGGACAGCCCCAGCATTTT	CANGQDLGQPQHF
TRBV12-3/TRBV12-4	TRBJ2-3	NA	NA	TGTGCCAGCAGTTTCCAGGGGCCAGATACGCAGTATTTT	CASSFQGPDTQYF
TRBV20-1	TRBJ2-1	NA	NA	TGCAGTGCTAGTATGGGGGCTGGGGATGAGCAGTTCTTC	CSASMGAGDEQFF
TRBV30	TRBJ1-2	NA	NA	TGTGCCTGGAGCATCAACAGGGAACCCTATGGCTACACCTTC	CAWSINREPYGYTF
TRBV29-1	TRBJ2-5	NA	NA	TGCAGCGTCCCCGTGCGAGGGAGGGAGACCCAGTACTTC	CSVPVRGRETQYF